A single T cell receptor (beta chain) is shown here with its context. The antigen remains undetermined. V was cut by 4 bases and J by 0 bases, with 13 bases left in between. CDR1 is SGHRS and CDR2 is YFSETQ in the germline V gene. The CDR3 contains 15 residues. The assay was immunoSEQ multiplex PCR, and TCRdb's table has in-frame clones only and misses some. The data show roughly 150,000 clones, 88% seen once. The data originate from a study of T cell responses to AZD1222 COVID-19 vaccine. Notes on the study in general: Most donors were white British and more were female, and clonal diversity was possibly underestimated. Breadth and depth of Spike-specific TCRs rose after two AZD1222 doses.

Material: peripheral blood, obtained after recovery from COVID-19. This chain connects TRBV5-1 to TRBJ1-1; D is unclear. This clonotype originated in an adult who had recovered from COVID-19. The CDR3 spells CASSPDLGMNTEAFF. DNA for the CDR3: TGCGCCAGCAGCCCCGACCTGGGAATGAACACTGAAGCTTTCTTT.